This T cell receptor beta chain emerged from a study of blood T cell repertoires in COVID-19. V was clipped by 0 bases and J by 5 bases, with 13 bases between them. The CDR3 covers 15 residues. Measured with immunoSEQ multiplex PCR; TCRdb has only the in-frame clones, and not every one. The data hold just over 300,000 clones, with 89% observed a single time. The rearrangement links TRBV23-1 to TRBJ1-1, with a possible D match to TRBD1 (5 bases). TRBV23-1 is reported as an ORF; its role is uncertain. The receptor comes from a woman in her 30s with COVID-19, enrolled during active disease. Sequencing was carried out using peripheral blood. The CDR3 DNA follows: TGCGCCAGCAGTCAATCTGAGGGACTGACGACTGAAGCTTTCTTT. Translation gives CASSQSEGLTTEAFF.